The 25 T cell receptor beta chains below all came from one sample that was sequenced in a study of blood T cell repertoires in COVID-19. Here immunoSEQ multiplex PCR was the method, and the copy in TCRdb shows in-frame clones only, minus some. The table has fewer than 350,000 clones, approximately 90% seen once. Sequenced material: peripheral blood. These receptors all come from a woman in her twenties or thirties with COVID-19, enrolled during active disease.

The chain is built from TRBV2 and TRBJ2-5, with a weak D call TRBD2 (5 bases). The V end was cut by 8 bases, the J end by 4 bases, with 11 bases between. This CDR3 region has 12 residues. The germline V gene encodes CDR1 SNHLY and CDR2 FYNNEI. CDR3: CASRPEGETQYF. CDR3 coding DNA: TGTGCCAGCCGGCCCGAGGGAGAGACCCAGTACTTC.

The gene calls are TRBV9 and TRBJ2-3; D is perhaps TRBD1 (6 bases). The CDR3 extends over 14 amino acids. The germline gives CDR1 SGDLS, CDR2 YYNGEE. V shed 3 bases and J shed 4 bases, with 12 bases lying between them. The CDR3 reads CASSAAAGADTQYF. In DNA, the CDR3 is TGTGCCAGCAGCGCCGCGGCAGGGGCAGATACGCAGTATTTT.

The chain carries TRBV6-2 or TRBV6-3 and TRBJ2-5, with 7 positions matching TRBD1. V was pared by 5 bases and J by 3 bases, with 9 bases of the junction left unmatched. Germline CDR1 and CDR2: MNHEY and SVGEGT. CDR3 length equals 15 residues. CDR3 region: CASSHDWDSKETQYF. In DNA, the CDR3 is TGTGCCAGCAGTCACGACTGGGACAGTAAAGAGACCCAGTACTTC.

V usage is TRBV5-6 and J usage is TRBJ2-3; TRBD2 aligns across 11 bases. This CDR3 is 16 amino acids long. Trimming cost V 4 bases and J 5 bases; bases outside gene matches: 9. Germline CDR1 reads SGHDT; CDR2 reads YYEEEE. The CDR3 is CASSRLLAGVLDTQYF. In nucleotides, the CDR3 is TGTGCCAGCAGCCGCCTACTAGCGGGAGTGCTAGATACGCAGTATTTT. The whole variable domain, remainder taken from reference TRBV5-6 and TRBJ2-3, is DAGVTQSPTHLIKTRGQQVTLRCSPKSGHDTVSWYQQALGQGPQFIFQYYEEEERQRGNFPDRFSGHQFPNYSSELNVNALLLGDSALYLCASSRLLAGVLDTQYFGPGTRLTVL.

The CDR3 nucleotides read TGTGCCAGCAGAAACCTGACAGAGGTGAACACTGAAGCTTTCTTT. Its protein product is CASRNLTEVNTEAFF. The chain recombines TRBV7-9 with TRBJ1-1; weak D call: TRBD1 (5 bases). The V end lost 6 bases, the J end lost 0 bases, and 14 bases lay between the germline ends. Germline assignment: CDR1 SEHNR and CDR2 FQNEAQ (reference sequence). The CDR3 length is 15 residues.

The chain combines TRBV27 with TRBJ1-5; D is unresolved. The germline CDR1 and CDR2 sequences are MNHEY and SMNVEV (reference sequence). The CDR3 is made up of 14 amino acids. Trimming removed 4 bases from V and 8 bases from J, with 15 bases in between. DNA of the CDR3: TGTGCCAGCAGTTCCGGACGGGCGGAGGAGCCCCAGCATTTT. Translating it yields CASSSGRAEEPQHF.

This chain connects TRBV10-1 to TRBJ2-2, with TRBD2 identical over 10 bases. J was trimmed by 0 bases and V by 5 bases; bases with no gene match: 6. Germline assignment: CDR1 WNHNN and CDR2 SYGVQD (reference sequence). The CDR3 loop spans 17 amino acids. CDR3 loop: CASSPTSGEANTGELFF. The CDR3 bases are TGCGCCAGCAGTCCAACTAGCGGGGAGGCGAACACCGGGGAGCTGTTTTTT.

The V gene is TRBV16, the J gene TRBJ1-1; perhaps TRBD1 as D (5 bases). Germline V CDR1 and CDR2: KGHSY, FQNENV. The CDR3 covers 13 residues. With 6 bases removed from V and 1 base from J, the gap between germline ends came to 9 bases. CDR3 DNA: TGTGCCAGCAGTCCGACAGCGAACACTGAAGCTTTCTTT. This sequence encodes CASSPTANTEAFF.

V usage is TRBV30 and J usage is TRBJ1-1; D call uncertain. Looked up from germline, CDR1 is GTSNPN and CDR2 is SVGIG (reference sequence). V was shortened by 2 bases and J by 3 bases, with 7 bases between the two germline ends. The CDR3 has 12 amino acids. The CDR3 reads CAWSPGDTEAFF. For the CDR3, the DNA is TGTGCCTGGAGTCCCGGAGACACTGAAGCTTTCTTT.

In nucleotides, the CDR3 is TGTGCCAGTCGTAGGGGGCTCAGCTCCTACGAGCAGTACTTC. Its translation is CASRRGLSSYEQYF. The chain links TRBV19 to TRBJ2-7; 7 bases are a match to TRBD1. The CDR3 loop spans 14 amino acids. The ends lost 8 bases at V and 0 bases at J; junction bases unmatched: 7. Per the germline V gene, CDR1 is LNHDA and CDR2 is SQIVND (reference sequence).

V usage is TRBV19 and J usage is TRBJ1-1, with a tentative D call TRBD1 (6 bases). Germline lookup yields CDR1 LNHDA and CDR2 SQIVND (reference sequence). The CDR3 is made up of 16 amino acids. V lost 3 bases and J 5 bases, leaving 19 bases between the germline ends. The CDR3 DNA reads as TGTGCCAGTAGTATGCTCACCCCAGGGGCCGCAACTGAAGCTTTCTTT. Protein sequence: CASSMLTPGAATEAFF.

CDR3 in amino acids: CASSLAGDGDNEQFF. In DNA form, the CDR3 reads TGTGCCAGCAGTCTAGCGGGAGATGGGGACAATGAGCAGTTCTTC. The gene calls are TRBV28 and TRBJ2-1; 10 bases are a match to TRBD2. V shed 5 bases, J shed 5 bases, and the junction held 6 bases outside the gene matches. This CDR3 spans 15 amino acids. Looked up from germline, CDR1 is MDHEN and CDR2 is SYDVKM.

The chain is built from TRBV10-3 and TRBJ1-1; no clear D. The CDR3 totals 11 residues. With 7 bases removed from V and 4 bases from J, the gap between germline ends came to 7 bases. Germline V gene lookup returns CDR1 ENHRY and CDR2 SYGVKD. The CDR3 nucleotides read TGTGCCATCACAGCGGGCACTGAAGCTTTCTTT. Translating it yields CAITAGTEAFF.

The chain carries TRBV2 and TRBJ2-2; a weak D match, TRBD1 (6 bases). The CDR3 covers 16 residues. CDR1 and CDR2 from the germline V gene are SNHLY and FYNNEI. V was trimmed by 1 base and J by 6 bases, leaving 15 bases between them. CDR3 amino acids: CASSEGWGLNPGELFF. CDR3 DNA: TGTGCCAGCAGTGAAGGCTGGGGGCTTAATCCCGGGGAGCTGTTTTTT.

The chain uses TRBV11-2 and TRBJ1-4; a possible D gene is TRBD1 (6 bases). The CDR3 loop spans 13 amino acids. Germline V lookup: CDR1 SGHAT, CDR2 FQNNGV. Deletions cut 2 bases from V and 8 bases from J, with 9 bases between. The DNA of the CDR3 is TGTGCCAGCAGCTTATGGCAGGGGGAAAAACTGTTTTTT. Translating it yields CASSLWQGEKLFF. The full variable domain, its missing parts supplied by reference TRBV11-2 and TRBJ1-4, is EAGVAQSPRYKIIEKRQSVAFWCNPISGHATLYWYQQILGQGPKLLIQFQNNGVVDDSQLPKDRFSAERLKGVDSTLKIQPAKLEDSAVYLCASSLWQGEKLFFGSGTQLSVL.

V gene TRBV6-4 combines with J gene TRBJ2-2; D remains unclear. This CDR3 spans 13 amino acids. The V gene lost 4 bases and the J gene lost 2 bases, with 5 bases spanning the gap. CDR1 and CDR2 from the germline V gene are MRHNA and SNTAGT. CDR3 loop: CASSVTNTGELFF. CDR3 sequence (DNA): TGTGCCAGCAGTGTCACAAACACCGGGGAGCTGTTTTTT.

V and J are TRBV9 and TRBJ2-3; 8 bases agree with TRBD2. Germline assignment: CDR1 SGDLS and CDR2 YYNGEE. With V trimmed by 0 bases and J by 4 bases, 10 bases remained unmatched. The CDR3 covers 17 residues. CDR3 sequence reads: CASSVGGGAGGPDTQYF. CDR3 bases: TGTGCCAGCAGCGTAGGGGGCGGGGCGGGAGGCCCAGATACGCAGTATTTT.

The chain joins TRBV7-9 to TRBJ2-5, with TRBD1 as a possible D gene (6 bases). Per the germline V gene, CDR1 is SEHNR and CDR2 is FQNEAQ (reference sequence). V lost 0 bases and J lost 5, with 13 bases in between. The CDR3 covers 15 residues. The CDR3 region is CASSLARQATETQYF. The CDR3 coding sequence is TGTGCCAGCAGCTTAGCTAGACAGGCGACCGAGACCCAGTACTTC.

The chain joins TRBV13 to TRBJ2-3; no clear D gene. The CDR3 is made up of 14 amino acids. CDR1 is PRHDT and CDR2 is FYEKMQ in the germline V gene (reference sequence). The ends were cut back, 0 bases at V and 0 bases at J, with 4 bases in the middle. In DNA, the CDR3 is TGTGCCAGCAGCTTAGGTAAAAGCACAGATACGCAGTATTTT. Its protein product is CASSLGKSTDTQYF.

CDR3 sequence (DNA): TGTGCCATCAGTGACCCCCGGACTAGCGTGAGACTAGCCAAAAACATTCAGTACTTC. Its translation is CAISDPRTSVRLAKNIQYF. This chain connects TRBV10-3 to TRBJ2-4; 9 bases are a match to TRBD2. The germline CDR1 and CDR2 sequences are ENHRY and SYGVKD. The J segment lost 0 bases and the V segment lost 3 bases, leaving 12 bases of the junction unmatched. CDR3 size: 19 residues.

J is TRBJ1-2 and V is TRBV10-3, with D hard to call. Looked up from germline, CDR1 is ENHRY and CDR2 is SYGVKD. With 3 bases removed from V and 7 bases from J, the gap between germline ends came to 15 bases. The CDR3 runs 14 residues. CDR3 DNA sequence: TGTGCCATCAGTGATGAAACAGCCATGACTGGCTACACCTTC. This gives the protein CAISDETAMTGYTF.

The chain couples TRBV2 to TRBJ2-4; D possibly corresponds to TRBD2 (5 bases). The germline V gene has CDR1 SNHLY and CDR2 FYNNEI. The CDR3 spans 13 residues. The V gene lost 3 bases and the J gene lost 7 bases, with 10 bases spanning the gap. Here the CDR3 reads CASSEAGMNIQYF. CDR3 DNA: TGTGCCAGCAGTGAGGCGGGTATGAACATTCAGTACTTC.

V gene TRBV28 combines with J gene TRBJ2-7; possibly TRBD1 for D (6 bases). Between the trimmed V and J ends, which lost 7 bases and 4 bases, there was a span of 17 bases. The CDR3 is 14 amino acids. Germline V CDR1 and CDR2: MDHEN, SYDVKM. DNA of the CDR3: TGTGCCAGCACGGCCAGAGGACAGAGTTACGAGCAGTACTTC. Amino acids: CASTARGQSYEQYF.

The chain has TRBV6-5 and TRBJ2-7, with TRBD1 identical over 8 bases. Per germline, CDR1 MNHEY and CDR2 SVGAGI. The trim removed 2 bases at V and 1 base at J, leaving 7 bases unmatched. The CDR3 length is 16 residues. The CDR3 is CASSYSGDRLSYEQYF. The CDR3 DNA follows: TGTGCCAGCAGTTACAGTGGGGACAGGCTATCCTACGAGCAGTACTTC.

This rearrangement joins TRBV3-1 (or the pseudogene TRBV3-2) to TRBJ2-3; no clear D gene. Trimming stripped 5 bases from V and 4 bases from J, with 13 bases between. CDR1 is LGHDT, CDR2 YNNKEL, per germline (reference sequence). This CDR3 is 14 amino acids long. Here the CDR3 DNA reads TGTGCCAGCAGCGCCAGGTTGAACGCAGATACGCAGTATTTT. It encodes CASSARLNADTQYF.